The 8 T cell receptor beta chains below were found in one sample sequenced in a study of a mutant IDH1 vaccine in newly diagnosed glioma. Specified time point: baseline, week 1 (first vaccination visit). Treatment in this sample: pre-vaccination baseline after standard-of-care therapy. Generated by immunoSEQ multiplex PCR, the TCRdb table keeps only in-frame clones and is missing some. The sample contains about 51,000 clones, about 80% of which appear only once. The sample consisted of PBMCs, taken from a glioma patient treated with radiotherapy, temozolomide or both. The receptors were sampled from a middle-aged woman with glioma.

The V gene is TRBV6-1, the J gene TRBJ2-7; no reliable D call. In germline, CDR1 is MNHNS, CDR2 SASEGT. This CDR3 is 18 amino acids long. The V end lost 0 bases, the J end lost 0 bases, and 18 bases lay between the germline ends. CDR3 bases: TGTGCCAGCAGTGAAGCGCTTCCGTGGCAAACCGCCTCCTACGAGCAGTACTTC. Residues: CASSEALPWQTASYEQYF.

The CDR3 is CPHRQGENYGYTF. The CDR3 DNA follows: TGTCCCCACCGACAGGGCGAGAACTATGGCTACACCTTC. The J gene is TRBJ1-2, the V gene TRBV2; TRBD1 aligns across 7 bases. The germline gives CDR1 SNHLY, CDR2 FYNNEI. CDR3 length: 13 amino acids.

This chain joins TRBV7-2 and TRBJ1-2; 10 positions agree with TRBD1. Trimming cost V 5 bases and J 7 bases; bases outside gene matches: 10. This CDR3 has 15 residues. Germline-derived CDR1 and CDR2 are SGHTA and FQGNSA. CDR3 region: CASSIGQGVESGYTF. For the CDR3, the DNA is TGTGCCAGCAGCATTGGACAGGGGGTAGAAAGTGGCTACACCTTC.

This clone counts as medium-sized. V usage is TRBV4-1 and J usage is TRBJ2-1; 12 bases fit TRBD2. Trimming at V came to 0 bases and at J to 4 bases, leaving 1 base not matched to a gene. In germline, CDR1 is MGHRA, CDR2 YSYEKL. The CDR3 loop spans 16 amino acids. CDR3 sequence reads: CASSQDGTSGYNEQFF. In nucleotides, the CDR3 is TGCGCCAGCAGCCAAGATGGGACTAGCGGGTACAATGAGCAGTTCTTC.

V is TRBV10-2 and J is TRBJ2-4; D perhaps matches TRBD1 (5 bases). Trimming took off 6 bases at V and 0 bases at J, with 15 bases between the two ends. The CDR3 totals 16 residues. Germline V gene lookup returns CDR1 WSHSY and CDR2 SAAADI. In DNA, the CDR3 is TGCGCCAGCAGACCTACGACAGACCTAGCCAAAAACATTCAGTACTTC. The encoded protein is CASRPTTDLAKNIQYF.

The chain joins TRBV30 to TRBJ1-2; 7 nucleotides line up with TRBD1. Germline CDR1 reads GTSNPN; CDR2 reads SVGIG (reference sequence). The junction had 10 bases not matched to a gene; V was cut back by 5 bases and J by 7 bases. The CDR3 totals 13 residues. This CDR3 is CAWALDRVGGYTF. CDR3 DNA: TGTGCCTGGGCCCTCGACAGGGTGGGTGGCTACACCTTC.

The chain has TRBV21-1 and TRBJ2-5; the table's D gene call, TRBD2, was not cross checked with the DNA. TRBV21-1 counts as a pseudogene. This CDR3 has 14 amino acids. The CDR3 here is CASSKSGVPPTQYF. CDR3 in DNA: TGTGCCAGCAGCAAAAGCGGGGTCCCGCCGACCCAGTACTTC.

The table lists this clone with a few counts. The chain is built from TRBV7-2 and TRBJ1-5; the match to TRBD1 covers 7 bases. CDR1 is SGHTA, CDR2 FQGNSA, per germline. Losses at the gene ends were 2 bases for V and 1 base for J; bases not matched to a gene: 2. This CDR3 contains 15 residues. DNA of the CDR3: TGTGCCAGCAGCTTAAGGGGGCAGAGCAATCAGCCCCAGCATTTT. Its protein is CASSLRGQSNQPQHF.